The T cell receptor (beta chain) described here comes from a study of CD4 T cells in relation to SARS-CoV-2 and coronaviruses. Before the COVID-19 pandemic, during about 2011-2019, CD4+ T cells were taken from unexposed donors. The cells were cultured for over eight days before CD4+ T cells were isolated. As cell numbers allowed, unexposed-donor CD4+ T cells faced SARS-CoV-2 S/N and four cold-coronavirus spikes. As for this clone: The antigen is not known.

TCRdb keeps only in-frame clones here, not all; method: immunoSEQ multiplex PCR. The sample holds about 22,000 clones; about 70% are singletons and the top ten take 15% to 20%. The CDR3 is 16 residues long. Deletions cut 3 bases from V and 0 bases from J, with 15 bases between. Germline V gives CDR1 GTSNPN, CDR2 SVGIG (reference sequence). The chain joins TRBV30 to TRBJ2-4, with D perhaps matching TRBD2 (6 bases). The sample taken for sequencing was CD4+ T cells from PBMCs, cultured in vitro. This sequence originates from a human donor in good health. The CDR3 reads CAWSSGGRLAKNIQYF. CDR3 sequence (DNA): TGTGCCTGGAGCAGCGGAGGGAGACTAGCCAAAAACATTCAGTACTTC.